This T cell receptor beta chain is drawn from a study of blood T cell repertoires in COVID-19. Overall study: From the United States, Italy and Spain came samples of acute and convalescent COVID-19. From T cells, B-cell-depleted T cells, or PBMCs came the material, which was cDNA or gDNA.

Per the authors' pipeline: Estimated nucleated cell counts came from reference gene primer amplification. Method: immunoSEQ multiplex PCR; TCRdb's copy keeps in-frame clones and lacks some. V and J calls and clone size are those listed in that table; D and trimming were worked out from the DNA. This table holds roughly 70,000 clones, over 80% found once. Note on this clone: A read error may account for a junction end that differs from germline.

The CDR3 is 14 residues long. Germline CDR1 is MRHNA and CDR2 is SNTAGT. The gene calls are TRBV6-4 and TRBJ2-3; 11 nucleotides line up with TRBD1. Sequencing used peripheral blood. The sequence came from a woman of 80 years or more with active COVID-19. The CDR3 sequence: CASSPGQGVRYAVF. The CDR3 nucleotides read TGTGCCAGCTCTCCGGGACAGGGGGTTAGATACGCAGTATTT.